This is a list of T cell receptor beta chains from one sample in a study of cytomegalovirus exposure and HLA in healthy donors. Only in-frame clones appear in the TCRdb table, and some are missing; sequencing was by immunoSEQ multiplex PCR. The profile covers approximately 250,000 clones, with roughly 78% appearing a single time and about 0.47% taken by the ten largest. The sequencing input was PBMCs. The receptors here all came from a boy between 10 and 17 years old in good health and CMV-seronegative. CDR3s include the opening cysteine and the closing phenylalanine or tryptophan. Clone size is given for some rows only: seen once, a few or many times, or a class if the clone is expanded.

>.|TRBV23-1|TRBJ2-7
CASSLSGTSGGETYEQYF
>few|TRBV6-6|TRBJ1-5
CASSDREPFVAPQHF
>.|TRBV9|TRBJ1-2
CASSAGLGVNYGYTF
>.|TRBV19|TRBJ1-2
CASSKDRVVDGYTF
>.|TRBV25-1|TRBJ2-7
CASSDRDRACEQYF
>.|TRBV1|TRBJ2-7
CTSSPRGQYF
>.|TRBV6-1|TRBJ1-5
CASSGGLQQPQHF
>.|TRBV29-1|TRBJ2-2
CSVQDTGTQGDGELFF
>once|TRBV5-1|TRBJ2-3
CASSLLGTSGVGTDTQYF
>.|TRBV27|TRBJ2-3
CASSPGTGEADTQYF
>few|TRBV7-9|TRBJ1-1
CASSGGLTGTNTEAFF
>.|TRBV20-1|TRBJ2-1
CSAERVNEQFF
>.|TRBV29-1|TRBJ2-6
CSVEEASGRVAGANVLTF
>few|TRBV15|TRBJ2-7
CATSRDRNSYEQYF
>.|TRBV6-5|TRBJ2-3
CASKKQGLTDTQYF
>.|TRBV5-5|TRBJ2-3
CASSLSPSTDTQYF
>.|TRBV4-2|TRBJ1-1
CASSPYSRDRANTEAFF